This T cell receptor beta chain came from a study of T cell responses to AZD1222 COVID-19 vaccine. About the study: Pooled in the analysis were second doses at about 4 or about 12 weeks. Whole-study results and caveats: Clonal diversity may have been underestimated in mostly white British donors. The breadth and depth of Spike-specific TCRs increased once two AZD1222 doses had been given.

The protocol was immunoSEQ multiplex PCR, while the TCRdb copy is restricted to in-frame clones and leaves out a portion. Of roughly 120,000 clones listed, 92% were seen once; the top ten hold 7.5% to 9%. The germline V gene encodes CDR1 MRHNA and CDR2 SNTAGT. This CDR3 spans 14 amino acids. Trimming took 11 bases from V and 2 from J; bases not matched to a gene: 11. Concerning this clone: No antigen is known for it.

Specimen: peripheral blood, collected on day 0 of AZD1222 vaccination. The gene calls are TRBV6-4 and TRBJ2-7; 8 nucleotides match TRBD2. This TCR derives from an adult in good health. Here the CDR3 reads CARSKRGYTYEQYF. DNA of the CDR3: TGTGCCCGCTCTAAGCGGGGGTATACCTACGAGCAGTACTTC.